This T cell receptor beta chain emerged from a study of Ad26.COV2.S vaccination and SARS-CoV-2 variants. Findings and caveats of the study: Placebo recipients trailed vaccine recipients in spike-specific TCR breadth. The TCR breadth and depth analyses may have understated or missed part of the total T cell responses.

This clone showed up just once. Its antigen is unknown. The protocol was immunoSEQ multiplex PCR, while the TCRdb copy is restricted to in-frame clones and leaves out a portion. The sample contains 320,000 or so clones, roughly 90% of which appear only once. Sample treatment: 15 to 20 received Ad26.COV2.S at low or high dose, single or two shots; about 5 received placebo; per-sample allocation not given. All samples were drawn on day 63, counting from the first vaccine or placebo injection. The material sequenced was peripheral blood, taken in a trial of Ad26.COV2.S vaccine versus placebo. The TCR originated in a person between 18 and 59 years old who received the Ad26.COV2.S COVID-19 vaccine or a placebo.

DNA for the CDR3: TGTGCCAGCAGTCCCTATGGGCAGCCCCAGCATTTT. This codes for CASSPYGQPQHF. The V gene is TRBV12-3 or TRBV12-4, the J gene TRBJ1-5, with D unresolved. The V end lost 5 bases, the J end lost 7 bases, and 9 bases lay between the germline ends. The CDR3 contains 12 residues.